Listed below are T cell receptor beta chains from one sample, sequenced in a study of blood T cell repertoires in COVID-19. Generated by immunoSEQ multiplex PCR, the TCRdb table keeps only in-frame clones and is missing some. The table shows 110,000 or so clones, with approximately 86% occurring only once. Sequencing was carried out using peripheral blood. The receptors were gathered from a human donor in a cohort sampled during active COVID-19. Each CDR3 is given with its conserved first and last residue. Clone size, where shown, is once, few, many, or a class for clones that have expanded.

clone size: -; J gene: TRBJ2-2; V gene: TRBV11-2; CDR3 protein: CASSLLDSTGELFF
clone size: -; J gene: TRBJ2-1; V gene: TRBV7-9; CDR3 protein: CASSISGTSGRNEQFF
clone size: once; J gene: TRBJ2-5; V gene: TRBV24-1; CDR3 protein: CATSDGTGTGETQYF
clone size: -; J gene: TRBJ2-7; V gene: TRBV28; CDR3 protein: CASSLNGGLSSYEQYF
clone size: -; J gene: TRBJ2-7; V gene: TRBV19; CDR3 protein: CASSPTGSIEQYF
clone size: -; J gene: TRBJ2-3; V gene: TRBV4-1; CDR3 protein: CASSPQGRTTPRTDTQYF
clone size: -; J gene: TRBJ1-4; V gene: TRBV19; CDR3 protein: CASSMGTEGTKLFF
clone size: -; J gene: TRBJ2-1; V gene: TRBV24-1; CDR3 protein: CATSIDSGRDNEQFF
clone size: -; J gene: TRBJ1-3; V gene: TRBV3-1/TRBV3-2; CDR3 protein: CASSRETGVRNTIYF
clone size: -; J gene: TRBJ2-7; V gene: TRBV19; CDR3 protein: CASSQLAVSSYYEQYF
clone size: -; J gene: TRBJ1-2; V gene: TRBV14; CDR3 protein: CASSRLGTGSGYTF
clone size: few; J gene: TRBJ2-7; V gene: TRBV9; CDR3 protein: CASSATPGQGARSYEQYF
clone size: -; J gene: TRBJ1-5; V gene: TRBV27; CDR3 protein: CASSPRLTGGGQPQHF
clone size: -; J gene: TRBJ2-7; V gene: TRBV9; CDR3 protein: CASSVGFRSRDYEQYF
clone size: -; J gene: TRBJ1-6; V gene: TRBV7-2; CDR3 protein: CASSWSGGSYNSPLHF